These 19 T cell receptor beta chains were all obtained from the same sample, sequenced in a study of blood T cells in healthy people across ages. It was with a sample-barcoded 5' primer and a J-beta primer mix that a second PCR of roughly 7 to 12 cycles was run. Each CDR3 protein gets one entry after TCRdb re-called the 5' RACE reads with MiXCR. The data contain 780,000 or so distinct CDR3 sequences, more than 20% of them singletons. These data were likewise used in another study, on T cells of mothers and their children.

The sequencing sample was made of blood. These receptors were obtained from a boy aged 5-17 years in good health.

The rearrangement links TRBV21-1 to TRBJ2-5; TRBD2 is the table's D call and was not checked against the DNA. TRBV21-1 is classified as a pseudogene. This CDR3 comprises 15 residues. The CDR3 region is CASSKFPSVPYGQYF. For the CDR3, the DNA is TGTGCCAGCAGCAAATTTCCCAGCGTGCCCTACGGGCAGTACTTC.

This clonotype was recorded a few times. The V and J genes are TRBV4-3 and TRBJ1-1; D unresolved. Germline CDR1 LGHNA, CDR2 YSLEER. The germline V and J ends were trimmed by 1 base and 3 bases, with 12 bases remaining between them. This CDR3 region has 15 residues. The chain's CDR3 is CASSQVATADTEAFF. CDR3 sequence (DNA): TGCGCCAGCAGCCAAGTCGCAACTGCGGACACTGAAGCTTTCTTT.

V gene TRBV24-1 combines with J gene TRBJ2-6, with D hard to call. The CDR3 is made up of 19 amino acids. CDR1 and CDR2 (germline): KGHDR, SFDVKD. V lost 3 bases and J lost 0, with 17 bases in between. The CDR3 reads CATSDGRAHSPSGANVLTF. DNA of the CDR3: TGTGCCACCAGTGATGGCCGGGCCCACAGTCCCTCTGGGGCCAACGTCCTGACTTTC.

The chain is built from TRBV4-3 and TRBJ2-7; D is undetermined. Deletions cut 0 bases from V and 3 bases from J, with 12 bases between. The germline V gene encodes CDR1 LGHNA and CDR2 YSLEER. CDR3 length: 15 residues. The CDR3 coding sequence is TGCGCCAGCAGCCAAGATCGTGAGGACCTCTACGAGCAGTACTTC. It encodes CASSQDREDLYEQYF.

This chain uses TRBV9 with TRBJ2-7, with D unresolved. Deletions cut 0 bases from V and 7 bases from J, with 11 bases between. Germline CDR1 and CDR2: SGDLS and YYNGEE. The CDR3 covers 13 residues. CDR3 in amino acids: CASSVAPGWEQYF. CDR3 nucleotides: TGTGCCAGCAGCGTAGCCCCCGGCTGGGAGCAGTACTTC.

This clonotype appeared a few times. V and J are TRBV7-9 and TRBJ1-4; D call uncertain. In germline, CDR1 is SEHNR, CDR2 FQNEAQ (reference sequence). This CDR3 is built from 16 residues. Trimming took 2 bases from V and 3 from J, leaving 13 bases between them. The CDR3 region is CASSLTGGGPNEKLFF. The CDR3 coding sequence is TGTGCCAGCAGCTTAACGGGAGGCGGTCCTAATGAAAAACTGTTTTTT. The full variable domain, rest sourced from reference TRBV7-9 and TRBJ1-4, is DTGVSQNPRHKITKRGQNVTFRCDPISEHNRLYWYRQTLGQGPEFLTYFQNEAQLEKSRLLSDRFSAERPKGSFSTLEIQRTEQGDSAMYLCASSLTGGGPNEKLFFGSGTQLSVL.

This rearrangement joins TRBV20-1 to TRBJ1-3; weak D call: TRBD1 (5 bases). V was cut by 1 base and J by 4 bases, with 11 bases left in between. The CDR3 runs 14 residues. CDR1 is DFQATT, CDR2 SNEGSKA, per germline (reference sequence). The CDR3, as DNA: TGCAGTGCTAGAGTTCGGACATCGGGAAACACCATATATTTT. Its protein product is CSARVRTSGNTIYF.

To note about this clonotype: Mismatch with germline at one junction end may stem from a read error. The rearrangement uses TRBV20-1 and TRBJ2-3; TRBD2 might be the D (6 bases). The CDR3 contains 14 residues. Germline values: CDR1 DFQATT, CDR2 SNEGSKA (reference sequence). The CDR3 nucleotides are TGCAGTGCTAGAGATCCCGGGAGCACAAATACGCAGTATTTT. It specifies CSARDPGSTNTQYF.

The V call is TRBV6-2 or TRBV6-3, the J call TRBJ2-1; 7 positions agree with TRBD2. From germline, CDR1 is MNHEY and CDR2 SVGEGT. The V segment lost 5 bases and the J segment 2 bases; nucleotides outside the gene matches: 6. This CDR3 is built from 15 residues. Here the CDR3 reads CASSRLAPTYNEQFF. The CDR3 nucleotides read TGTGCCAGCAGTCGACTAGCCCCAACCTACAATGAGCAGTTCTTC.

V and J are TRBV9 and TRBJ2-7; the D gene is possibly TRBD2 (5 bases). V dropped 3 bases and J dropped 2 bases, with 12 bases sitting between them. From germline, CDR1 is SGDLS and CDR2 YYNGEE. The CDR3 spans 14 residues. The CDR3 region has the DNA TGTGCCAGCAGCGGATCGGGGATACCCTACGAGCAGTACTTC. Protein product: CASSGSGIPYEQYF.

This clonotype was observed at least ten times. The chain is built from TRBV6-5 and TRBJ2-7; D is uncertain. There are 17 residues in the CDR3. V was trimmed by 6 bases and J by 4 bases, leaving 25 bases between them. Germline V gene data show CDR1 as MNHEY and CDR2 as SVGAGI. DNA for the CDR3: TGTGCCAGCAGCCAGGACGACCCTCGGGCGGCCCGTTACGAGCAGTACTTC. This codes for CASSQDDPRAARYEQYF.

This clonotype was detected a few times. This rearrangement joins TRBV28 to TRBJ2-6; D ambiguous. This CDR3 spans 15 amino acids. Germline CDR1 MDHEN, CDR2 SYDVKM. Between the trimmed V and J ends, which lost 6 bases and 0 bases, there was a span of 9 bases. CDR3 nucleotides: TGTGCCAGCAGGCGCGGTCTCTCTGGGGCCAACGTCCTGACTTTC. Protein product: CASRRGLSGANVLTF.

The chain is built from TRBV4-3 and TRBJ2-5, with 8 bases aligning to TRBD2. This CDR3 is built from 17 residues. Germline loops: CDR1 LGHNA, CDR2 YSLEER. After removal of 0 bases from V and 3 bases from J, the junction contained 9 bases not matched to a gene. CDR3 DNA sequence: TGCGCCAGCAGCCAAGATCCCGGACTAGCAGCCGAAGAGACCCAGTACTTC. It yields the protein CASSQDPGLAAEETQYF.

The chain combines TRBV4-1 with TRBJ2-1; 9 bases are shared with TRBD1. The V gene's germline CDR1 is MGHRA and CDR2 YSYEKL. The CDR3 covers 13 residues. The ends lost 3 bases at V and 9 bases at J; junction bases unmatched: 3. This chain's CDR3 is CASSHGTGFEQFF. The CDR3 nucleotides read TGCGCCAGCAGCCACGGGACAGGGTTTGAGCAGTTCTTC.

The V and J genes are TRBV12-3 or TRBV12-4 and TRBJ1-6; 8 bases align to TRBD1. V dropped 5 bases and J dropped 10; count of bases not matched to a gene: 4. CDR3 length: 13 amino acids. The CDR3 DNA reads as TGTGCCAGCAGTGGACAGGGCGGGTCACCCCTCCACTTT. This translates into CASSGQGGSPLHF.

In its sample, this clonotype was seen a few times. The rearrangement links TRBV20-1 to TRBJ2-7, with TRBD2 as a possible D gene (5 bases). V shed 5 bases and J shed 0 bases, with 17 bases lying between them. The CDR3 consists of 15 residues. Germline V gene sequence: CDR1 DFQATT, CDR2 SNEGSKA (reference sequence). In DNA form, the CDR3 reads TGCAGTGCTCAAGACGGACTGCGACCCTCCTACGAGCAGTACTTC. It yields the protein CSAQDGLRPSYEQYF.

The gene calls are TRBV7-9 and TRBJ2-5; 8 bases line up with TRBD2. The closer fit of TRBJ2-7 to the DNA end suggests the J call may be wrong. The germline gives CDR1 SEHNR, CDR2 FQNEAQ (reference sequence). The CDR3 contains 14 residues. The CDR3 DNA reads as TGTGCCAGCAGCTTAGAACTAGCGGTCTACGAGCAGTACTTC. Amino acid sequence: CASSLELAVYEQYF.

This clonotype was counted a few times. This sequence joins TRBV28 and TRBJ1-6; tentatively, D is TRBD1 (6 bases). V was cut by 6 bases and J by 8 bases, with 17 bases left in between. This CDR3 has 15 amino acids. CDR1 and CDR2 from the germline V gene are MDHEN and SYDVKM. DNA for the CDR3: TGTGCCAGCAGCAACAGGGCGGAAGGGTATTCACCCCTCCACTTT. Its translation is CASSNRAEGYSPLHF.

Worth noting for this clonotype: One junction end does not reproduce the germline sequence, and a read error may be involved. The CDR3 DNA reads as TGTGCCAGCAGTTTGGGGACTAGCGTTTTT. The encoded protein is CASSLGTSVF. The chain combines TRBV12-3 or TRBV12-4 with TRBJ2-3; 10 bases line up with TRBD2. The CDR3 contains 10 residues.